This T cell receptor (beta chain) was found in a study of blood T cell repertoires in COVID-19. Trimming cost V 3 bases and J 4 bases; bases outside gene matches: 6. Germline lookup yields CDR1 SQVTM and CDR2 ANQGSEA. The CDR3 runs 15 residues. Method: immunoSEQ multiplex PCR; TCRdb's copy keeps in-frame clones and lacks some. The sample records some 150,000 clones, around 84% being singletons. The source material was peripheral blood. The chain is built from TRBV29-1 and TRBJ1-2; TRBD1 matches at 12 bases. This TCR derives from a man aged 40-49 years with acute or convalescent COVID-19. Here the CDR3 reads CSVEGQGAVGYGYTF. CDR3 bases: TGCAGCGTTGAGGGACAGGGGGCAGTCGGCTATGGCTACACCTTC.